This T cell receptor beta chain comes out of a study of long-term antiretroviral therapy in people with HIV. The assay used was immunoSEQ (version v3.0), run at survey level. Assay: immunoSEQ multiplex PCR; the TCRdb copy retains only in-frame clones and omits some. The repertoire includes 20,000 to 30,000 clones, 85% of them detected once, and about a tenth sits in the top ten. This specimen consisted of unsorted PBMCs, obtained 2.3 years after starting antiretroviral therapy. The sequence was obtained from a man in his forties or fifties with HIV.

The CDR3 region has the DNA TGTGCCTGGAGTGTACACAACGGGAATCAGCCCCAGCATTTT. Protein product: CAWSVHNGNQPQHF. This chain uses TRBV30 with TRBJ1-5; unclear D gene. Per germline, CDR1 GTSNPN and CDR2 SVGIG (reference sequence). Trimming took off 0 bases at V and 4 bases at J, with 10 bases between the two ends. CDR3 length: 14 residues.